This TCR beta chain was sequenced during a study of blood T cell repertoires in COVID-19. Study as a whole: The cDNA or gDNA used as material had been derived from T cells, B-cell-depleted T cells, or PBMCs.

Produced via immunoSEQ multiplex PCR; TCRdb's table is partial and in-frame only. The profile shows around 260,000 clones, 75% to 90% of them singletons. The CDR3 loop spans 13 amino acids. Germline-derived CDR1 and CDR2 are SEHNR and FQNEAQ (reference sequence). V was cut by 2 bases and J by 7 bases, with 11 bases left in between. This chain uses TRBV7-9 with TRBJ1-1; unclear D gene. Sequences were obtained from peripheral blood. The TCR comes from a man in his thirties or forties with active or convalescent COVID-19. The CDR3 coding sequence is TGTGCCAGCAGCTTATCCACCCGAGGTGAAGCTTTCTTT. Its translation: CASSLSTRGEAFF.